The entry that follows covers one TCR beta chain sequence. Its antigen is not known. RNA transcripts were the template for amplifying TCR beta CDR3 regions. First-round RT-PCR targeting the TCR CDR3 was performed with the HTBI primer set. TCRdb processed the multiplex PCR reads anew with MiXCR; each CDR3 protein has one entry. The sample records around 260,000 distinct CDR3 sequences, less than 30% being singletons. Clinical symptoms, serum thyroxine and TRAb, thyroid ultrasound and orbital computed tomography together formed the diagnostic basis. Blood sampling occurred at first hyperthyroidism diagnosis, ahead of any ophthalmopathy symptoms. The data were obtained in a study of T cells in Graves' hyperthyroidism and ophthalmopathy. Findings and caveats of the study: Most clonotypes expanded in the thyroid (above 0.001) were also present in blood. The model's output predicted ophthalmopathy at a median of roughly 6.9 months prior to onset.

Material for sequencing was blood. The sequence derives from a man between 40 and 49 years old with Graves' hyperthyroidism that later progressed to Graves' ophthalmopathy.

DNA of the CDR3: TGTGCCTGGAGTATCCCGGGACTACCCTTGGATGAGACCCAGTACTTC. This translates into CAWSIPGLPLDETQYF. The chain links TRBV30 to TRBJ2-5; 7 bases align to TRBD2. There are 16 residues in the CDR3. The germline gives CDR1 GTSNPN, CDR2 SVGIG (reference sequence). Losses at the gene ends were 2 bases for V and 5 bases for J; bases not matched to a gene: 14.